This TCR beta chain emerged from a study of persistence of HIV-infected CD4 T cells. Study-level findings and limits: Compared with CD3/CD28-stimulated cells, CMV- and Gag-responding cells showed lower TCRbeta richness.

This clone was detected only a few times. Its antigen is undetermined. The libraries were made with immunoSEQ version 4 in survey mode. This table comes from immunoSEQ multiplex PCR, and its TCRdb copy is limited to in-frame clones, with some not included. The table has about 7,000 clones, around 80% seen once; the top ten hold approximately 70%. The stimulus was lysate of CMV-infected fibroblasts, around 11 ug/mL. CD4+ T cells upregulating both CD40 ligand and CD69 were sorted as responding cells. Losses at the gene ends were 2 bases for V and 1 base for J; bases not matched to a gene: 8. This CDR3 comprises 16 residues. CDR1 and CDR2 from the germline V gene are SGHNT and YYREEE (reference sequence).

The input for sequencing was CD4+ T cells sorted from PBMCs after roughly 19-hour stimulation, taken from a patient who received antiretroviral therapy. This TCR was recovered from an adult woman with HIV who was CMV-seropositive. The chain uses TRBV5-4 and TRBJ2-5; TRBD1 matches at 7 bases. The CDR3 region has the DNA TGTGCCAGCAGCTTTCAAGCGAGGGGGCCCCAAGAGACCCAGTACTTC. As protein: CASSFQARGPQETQYF.